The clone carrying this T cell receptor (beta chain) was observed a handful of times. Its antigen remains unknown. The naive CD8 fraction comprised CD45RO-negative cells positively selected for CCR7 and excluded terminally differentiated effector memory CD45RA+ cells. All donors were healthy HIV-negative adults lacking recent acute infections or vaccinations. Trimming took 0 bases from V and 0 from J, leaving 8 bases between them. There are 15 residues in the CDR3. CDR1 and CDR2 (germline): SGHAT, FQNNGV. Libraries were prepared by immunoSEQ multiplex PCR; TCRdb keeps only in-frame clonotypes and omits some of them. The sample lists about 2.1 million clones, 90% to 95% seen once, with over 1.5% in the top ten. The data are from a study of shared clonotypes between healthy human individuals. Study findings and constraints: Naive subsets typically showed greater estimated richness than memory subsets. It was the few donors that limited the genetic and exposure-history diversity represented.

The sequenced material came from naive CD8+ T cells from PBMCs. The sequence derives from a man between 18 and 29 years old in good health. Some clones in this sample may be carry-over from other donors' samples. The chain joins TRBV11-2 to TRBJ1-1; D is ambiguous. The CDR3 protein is CASSLDRNLNTEAFF. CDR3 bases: TGTGCCAGCAGCTTAGATCGGAACTTGAACACTGAAGCTTTCTTT.